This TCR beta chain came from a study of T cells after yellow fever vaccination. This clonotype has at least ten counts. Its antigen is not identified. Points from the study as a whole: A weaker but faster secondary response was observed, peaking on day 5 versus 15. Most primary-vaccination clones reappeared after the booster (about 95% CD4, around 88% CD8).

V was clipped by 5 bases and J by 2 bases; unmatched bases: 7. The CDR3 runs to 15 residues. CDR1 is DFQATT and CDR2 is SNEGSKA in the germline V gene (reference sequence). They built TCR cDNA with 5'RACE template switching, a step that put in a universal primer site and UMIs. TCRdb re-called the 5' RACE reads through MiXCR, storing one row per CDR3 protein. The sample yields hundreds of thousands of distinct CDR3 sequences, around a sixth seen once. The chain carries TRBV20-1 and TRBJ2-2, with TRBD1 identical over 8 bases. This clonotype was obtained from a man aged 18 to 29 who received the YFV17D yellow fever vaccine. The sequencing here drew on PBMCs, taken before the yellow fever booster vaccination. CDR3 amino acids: CSASDRGFNTGELFF. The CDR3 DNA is TGCAGTGCTTCCGACAGGGGTTTTAACACCGGGGAGCTGTTTTTT.